One sample yielded the 17 T cell receptor beta chains listed below, sequenced in a study of CD8+ T cells in alopecia areata listed by TCRdb under 2018. Receptors were amplified or captured by the immunoSEQ multiplex PCR assay. RNA was extracted from all samples and reverse transcribed into cDNA as template for TCR sequencing. In its TCRdb copy, this immuneACCESS table keeps in-frame sequences only and misses some clones. Where compared with another copy, unresolved V genes explain less than half of these, and the others have no known cause. Within this sample are around 120,000 clones, with 50% to 75% of them counted one time only. Roughly 30% of the sample belongs to the ten largest clones. In light of the paper, this sample's time point label describes: around 4 weeks on oral tofacitinib. Explained via the paper, the treatment or condition label denotes: oral pan-JAK inhibitor, 5-10 mg twice daily.

The source was CD8+ T cells sorted from blood, collected at week 4, from a patient treated with tofacitinib. The receptors originated from a human donor with alopecia areata.

The chain is built from TRBV29-1 and TRBJ1-2; 8 bases are shared with TRBD1. The germline V gene encodes CDR1 SQVTM and CDR2 ANQGSEA. The V gene end was trimmed by 8 bases and the J gene end by 5 bases; junction bases not matched to a gene: 10. This CDR3 has 13 residues. In DNA, the CDR3 is TGCAGCCTGCAGGGGGCGGAGGGATATGGCTACACCTTC. This translates into CSLQGAEGYGYTF.

CDR3 nucleotide sequence: TGTGCCTGGAGTGAGCGGGGGGCCCTTAGCAATCAGCCCCAGCATTTT. Its protein is CAWSERGALSNQPQHF. The chain recombines TRBV30 with TRBJ1-5, with D perhaps TRBD1 (6 bases). This CDR3 is built from 16 residues. The V gene lost 1 base and the J gene lost 0 bases, with 13 bases spanning the gap. Per germline, CDR1 GTSNPN and CDR2 SVGIG (reference sequence).

The chain couples TRBV19 to TRBJ1-1; no clear D gene. The germline V and J ends were trimmed by 10 bases and 2 bases, with 14 bases remaining between them. The CDR3 sequence is 13 residues long. Germline assignment: CDR1 LNHDA and CDR2 SQIVND (reference sequence). CDR3 region: CATKLSINTEAFF. In DNA, the CDR3 is TGTGCCACCAAACTTTCCATAAACACTGAAGCTTTCTTT. The full variable domain, its missing parts supplied by reference TRBV19 and TRBJ1-1, is DGGITQSPKYLFRKEGQNVTLSCEQNLNHDAMYWYRQDPGQGLRLIYYSQIVNDFQKGDIAEGYSVSREKKESFPLTVTSAQKNPTAFYLCATKLSINTEAFFGQGTRLTVV.

The chain joins TRBV6-1 to TRBJ2-1; D is unresolved. Germline V gene data show CDR1 as MNHNS and CDR2 as SASEGT. V was cut by 5 bases and J by 8 bases, with 10 bases left in between. CDR3 length: 12 residues. CDR3 residues: CASSLLGDEQFF. In DNA, the CDR3 is TGTGCCAGCAGTTTATTAGGCGATGAGCAGTTCTTC.

There are a few counts of this clone. This chain uses TRBV29-1 with TRBJ2-2; the D gene is possibly TRBD1 (5 bases). The germline CDR1 and CDR2 sequences are SQVTM and ANQGSEA. This CDR3 has 13 amino acids. The V gene lost 3 bases and the J gene lost 2 bases, with 7 bases spanning the gap. As DNA, the CDR3 is TGCAGCGTTGATCAGGGAAACACCGGGGAGCTGTTTTTT. It encodes CSVDQGNTGELFF.

V is TRBV6-5 and J is TRBJ2-1; 12 positions match TRBD2. This CDR3 has 15 residues. The junction had 6 bases not matched to a gene; V was cut back by 5 bases and J by 7 bases. Germline CDR1 is MNHEY and CDR2 is SVGAGI. CDR3 DNA: TGTGCCAGCAGTCCCCTAGCGGGGGGGGAGAATGAGCAGTTCTTC. Translated: CASSPLAGGENEQFF.

This clone occurred a few times. The V and J genes are TRBV29-1 and TRBJ2-1, with 9 positions matching TRBD1. V was clipped by 2 bases and J by 8 bases; unmatched bases: 10. CDR1 is SQVTM and CDR2 is ANQGSEA in the germline V gene. This CDR3 has 15 amino acids. The CDR3 is CSVELRDREIYEQFF. CDR3 in DNA: TGCAGCGTTGAACTCCGGGACAGGGAAATCTATGAGCAGTTCTTC.

This rearrangement joins TRBV30 to TRBJ1-2; 12 bases align to TRBD1. Germline CDR1 and CDR2: GTSNPN and SVGIG (reference sequence). The trim removed 0 bases at V and 6 bases at J, leaving 5 bases unmatched. The CDR3 runs to 15 residues. The CDR3 reads CAWSVGTGGQDGYTF. In DNA, the CDR3 is TGTGCCTGGAGTGTGGGGACAGGGGGCCAGGATGGCTACACCTTC. The full variable domain, in which reference TRBV30 and TRBJ1-2 provide the parts outside the CDR3, is SQTIHQWPATLVQPVGSPLSLECTVEGTSNPNLYWYRQAAGRGLQLLFYSVGIGQISSEVPQNLSASRPQDRQFILSSKKLLLSDSGFYLCAWSVGTGGQDGYTFGSGTRLTVV.

The rearrangement links TRBV2 to TRBJ2-5, with a possible D match to TRBD2 (7 bases). The CDR3 is made up of 15 amino acids. Germline V gives CDR1 SNHLY, CDR2 FYNNEI. V was clipped by 7 bases and J by 0 bases, with 15 bases between them. The CDR3 DNA is TGTGCCAGCACTGAGGCGGGGGCCCACCAAGAGACCCAGTACTTC. Translated, it gives CASTEAGAHQETQYF.

The chain carries TRBV4-1 and TRBJ2-7; D is unclear. Germline V gene sequence: CDR1 MGHRA, CDR2 YSYEKL. This CDR3 contains 13 residues. V was pared by 8 bases and J by 3 bases, with 14 bases between. Here the CDR3 reads CASAAGVVYEQYF. The CDR3 DNA reads as TGCGCCAGCGCGGCTGGGGTGGTCTACGAGCAGTACTTC.

The chain combines TRBV30 with TRBJ1-2; D unclear. V lost 8 bases, J lost 4 bases, and 14 bases lay in between. CDR1 GTSNPN and CDR2 SVGIG come from the germline V gene (reference sequence). CDR3 length equals 12 residues. CDR3 bases: TGTGCCGTCCACTCGGGATTCTATGGCTACACCTTC. This gives the protein CAVHSGFYGYTF.

The chain combines TRBV19 with TRBJ2-6; D gene unclear. Germline V gene sequence: CDR1 LNHDA, CDR2 SQIVND (reference sequence). V lost 5 bases and J 2 bases, leaving 1 base between the germline ends. The CDR3 totals 12 residues. The CDR3 DNA reads as TGTGCCAGTAGTCCTGGGGCCAACGTCCTGACTTTC. Its protein product is CASSPGANVLTF. Variable domain in full (rest from reference TRBV19 and TRBJ2-6): DGGITQSPKYLFRKEGQNVTLSCEQNLNHDAMYWYRQDPGQGLRLIYYSQIVNDFQKGDIAEGYSVSREKKESFPLTVTSAQKNPTAFYLCASSPGANVLTFGAGSRLTVL.

The chain has TRBV5-1 and TRBJ2-1; 10 bases align to TRBD2. Germline CDR1 reads SGHRS; CDR2 reads YFSETQ. CDR3 length equals 15 residues. V trimming: 2 bases; J trimming: 2 bases; junction bases outside the gene matches: 1. The CDR3 nucleotides are TGCGCCAGCAGCTTCAGCGGGGGGGCCTACAATGAGCAGTTCTTC. Protein: CASSFSGGAYNEQFF.

The rearrangement links TRBV27 to TRBJ2-7; 9 bases are a match to TRBD1. This CDR3 has 15 amino acids. J lost 4 bases, V lost 8 bases, and 12 bases had no gene match. CDR1 and CDR2 from the germline V gene are MNHEY and SMNVEV (reference sequence). The CDR3: CASSDPGTGWYEQYF. The CDR3 nucleotides read TGTGCCAGCTCAGACCCCGGGACAGGGTGGTACGAGCAGTACTTC.

This clone was seen a few times. V gene TRBV2 combines with J gene TRBJ1-1; tentative D call: TRBD1 (5 bases). Germline-derived CDR1 and CDR2 are SNHLY and FYNNEI. CDR3 size: 14 residues. V lost 8 bases, J lost 3 bases, and 16 bases lay in between. The CDR3 spells CASLSFSRDTEAFF. DNA of the CDR3: TGTGCCAGCCTGTCGTTTTCCAGGGACACTGAAGCTTTCTTT.

The chain couples TRBV7-6 to TRBJ2-3, with D maybe TRBD2 (6 bases). This CDR3 has 14 amino acids. Trimming pared 1 base from V and 3 bases from J, leaving 8 bases between. Per the germline V gene, CDR1 is SGHVS and CDR2 is FNYEAQ. The CDR3 DNA is TGTGCCAGCAGCTTAGAGGAGGGAACAGATACGCAGTATTTT. Its protein product is CASSLEEGTDTQYF. Looking up the rest from reference TRBV7-6 and TRBJ2-3 gives the full variable domain: GAGVSQSPRYKVTKRGQDVALRCDPISGHVSLYWYRQALGQGPEFLTYFNYEAQQDKSGLPNDRFSAERPEGSISTLTIQRTEQRDSAMYRCASSLEEGTDTQYFGPGTRLTVL.

CDR3 nucleotides: TGCAGCGTTGAAGTGGGAGCGGGGGCACCCTACGAGCAGTACTTC. It encodes CSVEVGAGAPYEQYF. The gene calls are TRBV29-1 and TRBJ2-7; TRBD2 agrees at 8 bases. Trimming took 1 base from V and 2 from J; bases not matched to a gene: 7. The CDR3 loop spans 15 amino acids. Germline V gives CDR1 SQVTM, CDR2 ANQGSEA.